This is a list of T cell receptor beta chains from one sample in a study of monozygotic twins with inflammatory bowel disease. From the 5' RACE reads, TCRdb lists one entry per CDR3 protein and no DNA. Recorded for this sample: hundreds of thousands of distinct CDR3 sequences. The sequenced sample consisted of blood. These TCRs come from a human donor with ulcerative colitis or Crohn's disease, or a healthy co-twin of an affected twin (not recorded which). Both conserved end residues are part of each CDR3.

j_call cdr3_length v_call cdr3_aa
TRBJ1-2 17 TRBV18 CASSPLYTSSGDYGYTF
TRBJ2-3 16 TRBV15 CATSRGGVPGTDTQYF
TRBJ1-5 15 TRBV30 CAWSDVTGGYQPQHF
TRBJ2-7 13 TRBV20-1 CSARDRNYYEQYF
TRBJ1-1 13 TRBV7-9 CASSLGSAPEAFF
TRBJ2-7 18 TRBV10-3 CAISTDRAKVVGYYEQYF
TRBJ2-5 13 TRBV7-9 CASSTGVEETQYF
TRBJ2-5 14 TRBV27 CASSSGQGGATQYF
TRBJ1-1 16 TRBV7-2 CASSLWGDFMNTEAFF
TRBJ2-1 15 TRBV18 CASSIQKGSGVPPFF
TRBJ2-2 20 TRBV11-2 CASSLGVLAGGSGTTGELFF
TRBJ1-5 14 TRBV5-1 CASSLEGQGQPQHF
TRBJ1-6 16 TRBV6-1 CASSRTGQGANSPLHF
TRBJ1-5 15 TRBV28 CASSFGAGAGQPQHF
TRBJ2-2 14 TRBV4-3 CASSQSAGVGELFF
TRBJ2-4 15 TRBV29-1 CSVVADPGIKNIQYF
TRBJ2-2 17 TRBV7-9 CASSLGGQDLNTGDLFF
TRBJ1-3 16 TRBV4-3 CASSQDGTNSGNTIYF
TRBJ2-1 18 TRBV19 CASSMRGLAWTSYNEQFF
TRBJ1-5 15 TRBV18 CASSRTPGQGEPQHF
TRBJ2-1 15 TRBV20-1 CSARERGASYNEQFF
TRBJ1-2 15 TRBV7-2 CASSLGPPPTDGYTF
TRBJ2-3 15 TRBV24-1 CATSDPSGAGNTQYF
TRBJ2-6 15 TRBV4-3 CASSPGTTGANVLTF
TRBJ1-4 22 TRBV10-1 CASSESARVSGQGALTNEKLFF
TRBJ1-3 12 TRBV7-8 CASSNPGNTIYF
TRBJ1-1 15 TRBV6-2/TRBV6-3 CASSYGRGRPTEAFF
TRBJ2-7 13 TRBV5-6 CASSQTGGYEQYF
TRBJ2-3 16 TRBV15 CATSRDRGLITDTQYF
TRBJ2-7 14 TRBV7-2 CASSFGTGRNEQYF
TRBJ2-1 11 TRBV7-9 CASTPSNEQFF
TRBJ2-2 15 TRBV5-1 CASSPEGSNTGELFF
TRBJ1-1 15 TRBV5-1 CASSLLSGGNTEAFF
TRBJ1-4 15 TRBV6-2/TRBV6-3 CASSGLSETNEKLFF
TRBJ1-2 12 TRBV7-2 CASSLTGEDYTF
TRBJ2-7 16 TRBV6-1 CASSEARPTAPGEQYF
TRBJ1-1 13 TRBV7-2 CASREQGGQGAFF
TRBJ1-4 15 TRBV12-3/TRBV12-4 CASSRDSSLREKLFF
TRBJ2-3 15 TRBV7-8 CASSSREAVSATQYF
TRBJ2-5 14 TRBV19 CASTDRGDQETQYF
TRBJ2-1 16 TRBV7-2 CASSSHFGTQIYEQFF
TRBJ2-1 15 TRBV5-1 CASSLPGGPQDEQFF
TRBJ2-1 14 TRBV5-1 CASSFGEKGNEQFF
TRBJ2-7 16 TRBV27 CASSSSTGAISYEQYF
TRBJ2-7 15 TRBV4-3 CASSLSLRMDYEQYF
TRBJ2-1 16 TRBV12-3/TRBV12-4 CASVPKGGPITNEQFF
TRBJ2-2 14 TRBV20-1 CSAQGIENTGELFF
TRBJ2-1 15 TRBV7-9 CASSGRNTQFNEQFF
TRBJ2-4 14 TRBV12-3/TRBV12-4 CASSLGGVFGIQYF
TRBJ1-2 13 TRBV6-5 CASRPGGPGGYTF
TRBJ2-3 16 TRBV7-9 CASSPRGSGAADTQYF
TRBJ1-2 15 TRBV7-2 CASSFYSGGDYGYTF
TRBJ2-1 16 TRBV18 CASSLRTSGGDNEQFF
TRBJ2-7 14 TRBV20-1 CSAGPTSGAYEQYF